This entry features one TCR beta chain sequence. Which antigen it targets is not known. Base-call qualities are not available, and no considerably larger clone is one nucleotide away. For the CD8 naive samples, CD45RO-negative cells were positively selected for CCR7, yielding a CD45RA+CCR7+ population from which TemRA cells were excluded. The donors were healthy, HIV-negative adults who had no recently reported acute infections or vaccinations. Only Caucasian adults living in Nashville, Tennessee, USA were represented among the donors. After blood collection by leukapheresis, PBMCs were isolated using Ficoll-Histopaque density gradient centrifugation and then cryopreserved in the vapor phase of liquid nitrogen. Analytical flow cytometry was used to check the purity and quantity of each magnetically sorted T cell population. Each sorted fraction had its genomic DNA isolated and then quantified by UV absorbance on a Nanodrop 2000c.

TCR CDR3 regions were amplified from genomic DNA by multiplex PCR using the deep immunoSEQ assay. Genomic DNA extracted from each cell subset was distributed evenly over all wells of several immunoSEQ 96-well plates, and each plate served as one replicate. For sorted subsets, 150 to 250 ng of genomic DNA, equivalent to around 30,000 T cell genomes, went into each replicate PCR. Purified libraries were measured with a Qubit 3.0 fluorometer, size-checked on a Bioanalyzer 2100, and measured again with the KAPA Library Quantification kit. Every immunoSEQ 96-well plate was sequenced on a separate single-read 150-cycle Illumina NextSeq 550 flow cell. Processing in the source paper ran as follows. Because only junctional sequences without quality scores were contained in the immunoSEQ output, filtering matching that applied to full-length reads could not be performed. Sequences were annotated with PyIR, a Python wrapper for IgBLAST v1.9, and V/J genes and CDR3 were assigned using IMGT germline references. Any read was removed if the V/J assignment was weak (E-value above 1e-6), the CDR3 was missing, or the read contained stop codons, out-of-frame junctions, or ambiguous translated residues. A V3J clonotype was defined by an identical inferred V gene, J gene, and CDR3 amino acid sequence. To compute the percentage overlap between repertoires, the number of shared unique clonotypes was divided by the size of the smaller repertoire. Repertoire richness was assessed with RTK rarefaction, the Chao1 estimator, and Recon v2.1 estimates of unobserved clonotypes. Generation probabilities were computed with OLGA for all TCRbeta clonotypes obtained by the gDNA method from a few donors. TCRdb's version of the immuneACCESS table is confined to in-frame rearrangements and falls short of the full clone set. An unresolved V gene accounts for under half of the shortfall where checked; the remainder is of unknown origin. From that table come the V and J calls and clone size; the DNA was used to work out D and trimming. In this sample the table shows hundreds of thousands of clones, approximately 96% of which occur a single time. The top ten hold approximately 0.1% of the sample.

The sample belongs to a study of shared clonotypes between healthy human individuals (dated by TCRdb to about 2020). Regarding the research as a whole: The cohort included three men and a couple of women between 18 and 49 years of age. Per donor, leukapheresis produced somewhere between about 0.85 and 8.9 billion PBMCs. To increase sequencing depth and limit assay-specific biases, TCR repertoire library preparation and sequencing were carried out by different laboratories using diverse techniques. To estimate repertoire size and how much clonotype sharing occurs between individuals, the study deeply sequenced the blood TCR repertoires of 5 or 6 healthy adults. For each donor, CD4 naive and CD4 memory were each given three plates, CD8 naive was given two plates, and CD8 memory was given one plate.

Overall results and qualifications from the work: About 4.5% of naive CD4, around 4% of naive CD8, around 2.3% of memory CD4, and approximately 0.39% of memory CD8 clonotypes were shared across several donors. The small number of donors limited the genetic and exposure-history diversity represented. Naive subsets generally had larger estimated clonotype richness than memory subsets did. Compared with non-shared clonotypes, the clonotypes found in all four sorted-subset donors had higher generation probabilities. Based on pairwise subsampling, the degree of clonotype sharing among donors was expected to be affected by sequencing depth. Incomplete sequencing was indicated by rarefaction of sorted-subset datasets, despite the large sequencing depth. Only blood was sampled, and tissue TCR repertoires likely differ from those in blood.

The CDR3 sequence holds 13 residues, the cysteine and phenylalanine included. This entry keeps only the CDR3 DNA: 39 bases, framed from base 1. Between the V and J ends, shortened by 4 bases and 4 bases respectively, the junction contains 11 bases. Taken from the germline V gene, the CDR1 and CDR2 loops are MDHEN and SYDVKM. Specimen: naive CD8+ T cells sorted from blood. The sample's cell subset or site label, in plain terms: CD45RA+CCR7+. The receptor comes from a woman between 25 and 40 years old in good health. The sequence joins TRBV28 to TRBJ2-7, with the D segment identity uncertain. DNA sequence: TGTGCCAGCAGTTACGAACTGGATTACGAGCAGTACTTC. The resulting protein is CASSYELDYEQYF.